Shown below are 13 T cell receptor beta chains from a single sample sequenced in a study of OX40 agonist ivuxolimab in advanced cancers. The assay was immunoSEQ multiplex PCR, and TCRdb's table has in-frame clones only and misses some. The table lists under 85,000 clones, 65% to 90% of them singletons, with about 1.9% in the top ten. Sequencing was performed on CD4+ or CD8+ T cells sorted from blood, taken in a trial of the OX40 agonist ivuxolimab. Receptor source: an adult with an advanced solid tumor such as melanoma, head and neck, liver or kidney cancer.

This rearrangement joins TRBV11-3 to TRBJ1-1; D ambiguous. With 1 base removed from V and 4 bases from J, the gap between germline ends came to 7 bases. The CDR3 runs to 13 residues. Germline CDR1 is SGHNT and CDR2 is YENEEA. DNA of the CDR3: TGTGCCAGCAGCTTAGTTCTAGGCACTGAAGCTTTCTTT. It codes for CASSLVLGTEAFF.

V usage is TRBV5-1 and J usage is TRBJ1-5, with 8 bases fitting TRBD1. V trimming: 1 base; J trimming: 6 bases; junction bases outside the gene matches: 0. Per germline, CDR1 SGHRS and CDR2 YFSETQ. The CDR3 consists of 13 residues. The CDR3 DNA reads TGCGCCAGCAGCTTGACAGGGGGTCAGCCCCAGCATTTT. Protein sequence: CASSLTGGQPQHF.

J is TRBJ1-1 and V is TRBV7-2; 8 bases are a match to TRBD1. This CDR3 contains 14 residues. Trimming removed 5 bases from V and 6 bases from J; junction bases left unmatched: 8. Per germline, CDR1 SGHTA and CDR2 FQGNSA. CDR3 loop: CASSPPDRAAEAFF. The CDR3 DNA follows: TGTGCCAGCAGCCCGCCGGACAGGGCGGCTGAAGCTTTCTTT.

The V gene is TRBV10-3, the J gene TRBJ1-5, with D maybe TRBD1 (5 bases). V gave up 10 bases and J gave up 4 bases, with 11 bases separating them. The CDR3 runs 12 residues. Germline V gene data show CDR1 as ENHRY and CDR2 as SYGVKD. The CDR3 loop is CASGQSNQPQHF. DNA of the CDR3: TGTGCCAGCGGACAATCGAATCAGCCCCAGCATTTT.

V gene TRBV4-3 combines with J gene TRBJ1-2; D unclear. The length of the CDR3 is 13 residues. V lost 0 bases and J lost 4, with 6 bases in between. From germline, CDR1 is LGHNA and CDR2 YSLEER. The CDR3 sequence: CASSQDWTYGYTF. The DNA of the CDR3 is TGCGCCAGCAGCCAAGACTGGACCTATGGCTACACCTTC.

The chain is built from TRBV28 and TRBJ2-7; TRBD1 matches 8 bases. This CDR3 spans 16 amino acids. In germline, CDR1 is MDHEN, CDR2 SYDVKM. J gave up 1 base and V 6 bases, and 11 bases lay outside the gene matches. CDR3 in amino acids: CASRAGTGPPSYEQYF. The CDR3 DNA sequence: TGTGCCAGCAGGGCCGGGACAGGCCCGCCATCCTACGAGCAGTACTTC.

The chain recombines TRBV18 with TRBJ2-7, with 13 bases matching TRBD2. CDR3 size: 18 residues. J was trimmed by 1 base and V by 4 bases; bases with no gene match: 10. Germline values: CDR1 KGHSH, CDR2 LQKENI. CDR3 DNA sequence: TGTGCCAGCTCACTGAATGGACTAGCGGGAGTAGGATCCTACGAGCAGTACTTC. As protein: CASSLNGLAGVGSYEQYF.

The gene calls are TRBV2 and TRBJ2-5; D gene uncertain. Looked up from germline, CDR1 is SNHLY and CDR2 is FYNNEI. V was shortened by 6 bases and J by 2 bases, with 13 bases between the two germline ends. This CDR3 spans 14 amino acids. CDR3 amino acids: CASSRRASQETQYF. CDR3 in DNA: TGTGCCAGCAGCCGAAGAGCTAGTCAAGAGACCCAGTACTTC.

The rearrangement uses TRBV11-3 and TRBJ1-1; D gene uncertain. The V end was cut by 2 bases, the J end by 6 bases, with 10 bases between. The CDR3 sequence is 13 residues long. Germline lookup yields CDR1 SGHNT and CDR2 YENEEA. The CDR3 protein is CASSLRVTAEAFF. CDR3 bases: TGTGCCAGCAGCTTAAGGGTGACGGCTGAAGCTTTCTTT.

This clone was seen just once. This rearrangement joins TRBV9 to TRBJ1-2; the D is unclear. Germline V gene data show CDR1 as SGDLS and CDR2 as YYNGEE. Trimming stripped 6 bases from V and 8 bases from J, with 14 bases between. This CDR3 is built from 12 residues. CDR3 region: CASNNLAGGYTF. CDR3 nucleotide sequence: TGTGCCAGCAACAACCTCGCGGGCGGCTACACCTTC.

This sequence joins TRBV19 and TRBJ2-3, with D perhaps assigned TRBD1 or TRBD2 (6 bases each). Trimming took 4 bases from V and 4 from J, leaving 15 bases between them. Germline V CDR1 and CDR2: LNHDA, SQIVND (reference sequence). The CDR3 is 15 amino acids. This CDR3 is CASSSRGPGSDTQYF. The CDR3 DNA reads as TGTGCCAGTAGTAGTCGGGGGCCAGGATCAGATACGCAGTATTTT. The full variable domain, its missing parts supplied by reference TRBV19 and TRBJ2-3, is DGGITQSPKYLFRKEGQNVTLSCEQNLNHDAMYWYRQDPGQGLRLIYYSQIVNDFQKGDIAEGYSVSREKKESFPLTVTSAQKNPTAFYLCASSSRGPGSDTQYFGPGTRLTVL.

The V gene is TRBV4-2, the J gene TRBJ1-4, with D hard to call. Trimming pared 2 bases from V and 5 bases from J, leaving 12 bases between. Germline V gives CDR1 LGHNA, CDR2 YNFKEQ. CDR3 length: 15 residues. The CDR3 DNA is TGTGCCAGCAGCCAATCACACCGAGTAAATGAAAAACTGTTTTTT. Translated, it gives CASSQSHRVNEKLFF.

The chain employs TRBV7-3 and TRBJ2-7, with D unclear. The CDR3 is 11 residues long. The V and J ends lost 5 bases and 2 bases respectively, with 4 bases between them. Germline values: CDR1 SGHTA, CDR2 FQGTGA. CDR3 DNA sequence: TGTGCCAGCAGCCACGCCTACGAGCAGTACTTC. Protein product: CASSHAYEQYF.